This T cell receptor (beta chain) was identified in a study of shared clonotypes between healthy human individuals (dated by TCRdb to 2020 to 2022). Looking at the study overall: A few men and a couple of women, aged 18 to 49 years, made up the cohort. Between about 0.94 and 10 billion PBMCs per donor were obtained by leukapheresis. Blood TCR repertoires of a handful of healthy adults were deeply sequenced to estimate repertoire size and the extent of clonotype sharing between individuals. To increase sequencing depth and limit assay-specific biases, different laboratories used diverse techniques to prepare libraries and sequence TCR repertoires. For each donor, CD4 naive and CD4 memory were each run on three plates, CD8 naive on two plates, and CD8 memory on one plate. Study-wide findings and limitations: Incomplete sequencing was indicated by rarefaction of sorted-subset datasets, despite the large sequencing depth. Around 5% of naive CD4, more than 3% of naive CD8, about 2.1% of memory CD4, and around 0.4% of memory CD8 clonotypes were shared across a few donors. Pairwise subsampling led to the expectation that sequencing depth would affect the degree of clonotype sharing among donors. Because the study included only a small number of donors, the genetic and exposure-history diversity represented was limited. Higher generation probabilities were observed for clonotypes shared by all four sorted-subset donors than for non-shared clonotypes. Sampling was restricted to blood, and TCR repertoires in tissues likely differ from the TCR repertoires found in blood. Larger estimated clonotype richness was generally found for naive subsets than for memory subsets.

Concerning this clone: Its recognized antigen is unknown. Base qualities are not recorded, but no much larger clone differs from it by a single base.

The donors were healthy, HIV-negative adults who had no recently reported acute infections or vaccinations. Every donor was a Caucasian adult residing in Nashville, Tennessee, USA. Magnetic negative selection was used to enrich CD4+ T cells, after which naive cells were positively selected on CD45RA and the negative fraction became the memory subset. Blood was obtained by leukapheresis, after which PBMCs were separated by Ficoll-Histopaque density gradient centrifugation and cryopreserved in liquid nitrogen vapor phase. Analytical flow cytometry was used to check the purity and quantity of each magnetically sorted T cell population. From each sorted fraction, genomic DNA was isolated and quantified by UV absorbance on a Nanodrop 2000c. Using the deep immunoSEQ assay, TCR CDR3 regions were amplified from genomic DNA by multiplex PCR. For each cell subset, the extracted genomic DNA was distributed evenly across all wells of several immunoSEQ 96-well plates, and each plate served as one replicate. For sorted subsets, around 200 ng genomic DNA, equal to tens of thousands of T cell genomes, was loaded into each replicate PCR. Purified libraries were measured with a Qubit 3.0 fluorometer, size-checked on a Bioanalyzer 2100, and measured again with the KAPA Library Quantification kit. Every immunoSEQ 96-well plate was sequenced on a separate single-read 150-cycle Illumina NextSeq 550 flow cell. Per the authors' processing: The immunoSEQ output contained only junctional sequences without quality scores, so filtering could not match that applied to full-length reads. To assign V/J genes and CDR3, sequences were annotated using PyIR, a Python wrapper for IgBLAST v1.9, with IMGT germline references. Reads with weak V/J assignments (E-value above 1e-6), missing CDR3, stop codons, out-of-frame junctions, or ambiguous translated residues were removed. V3J clonotypes were defined as sequences sharing the same inferred V gene, J gene, and CDR3 amino acid sequence. To compute the percentage overlap between repertoires, the number of shared unique clonotypes was divided by the size of the smaller repertoire. Richness of each repertoire was evaluated using RTK rarefaction, the Chao1 estimator, and Recon v2.1 estimates of unobserved clonotypes. OLGA was used to compute generation probabilities for all TCRbeta clonotypes that the gDNA method yielded from a few donors. TCRdb carries this immuneACCESS record with in-frame sequences only. Its versions omit some clonotypes, under half of them owing to an unresolved V gene in the studies checked, with the rest unexplained. V, J and clone size were drawn from that table, and D and trimming were deduced from the DNA. This sample is represented by approximately 2.4 million clones; 90% to 97% of them were singletons. Of the sample, less than 0.15% is held by the ten largest clones.

V is cut by 10 bases and J by 2 bases, and the space between the germline ends is 16 bases. CDR1 and CDR2 are read off the germline V gene (reference sequence) as LNHDA and SQIVND. CDR3 length: 14 amino acids, cysteine to phenylalanine. Just the 42-base CDR3 DNA is kept, in frame starting at base 1. This chain is built from TRBV19 and TRBJ2-3; the best D guess is TRBD1, with 5 bases matching. The specimen was naive CD4+ T cells sorted from blood. The sample's cell subset or site label, decoded: CD45RA+ positively selected. The source of this sequence is a man aged 18 to 35 in good health. The CDR3 region has the sequence CAIRRQLATDTQYF. The sequenced DNA is TGTGCCATCCGGAGACAGTTAGCCACAGATACGCAGTATTTT.